This TCR beta chain derives from a study of blood T cells in healthy people across ages (dated by TCRdb to the mid-2010s). Looking at the study overall: In model experiments, roughly one uniquely barcoded TCR beta cDNA molecule per two T cells was captured by template switching. To track age-related changes in TCR beta repertoire diversity, the study relied on deep sequencing normalized with unique cDNA molecular identifiers. The donors were split into four age groups: young (average approximately 16 years), middle-aged (around 40), aged (roughly 65) and long-lived (approximately 80). To avoid experimental bias, donors of different ages were distributed randomly across sequencing lanes. The study analyzed two additional independent replicas of 1 million unique cDNA reads from the same blood draw for two donors, one aged 18 to 29 and one aged 80 or older. The paper's findings and limits, for the study overall: Because profiling used bulk unsorted PBMCs, naive and antigen-experienced compartments could not be compared conclusively. Observed TCR beta diversity per million T cells fell roughly linearly with age, and a significant reduction was already apparent by age roughly 40. Because donor CMV infection status was unknown, age-related changes in expanded clonotypes were potentially confounded. A strong correlation was found between observed TCR beta diversity and the percentage of naive T cells measured by flow cytometry. The long-lived group showed more naive CD4+ T cells, fewer expanded clones and increased TCR diversity than the aged group, suggesting age selection. Total diversity estimates from one million sequenced T cells were considered lower bounds and underestimates.

Library construction relied on 5' RACE. The reads were generated on an Illumina HiSeq 2500. A second PCR of roughly 6 to 11 cycles was run with a J-beta primer mix and a sample-barcoded 5' primer. A unique molecular identifier was introduced onto each TCR beta cDNA molecule by a template-switch 5' adaptor carrying 12 random nucleotides. Each sample yielded at least 3 million CDR3-containing paired-end reads. First-strand cDNA was synthesized from all RNA with the Mint cDNA synthesis kit, primed by a TRBC-specific oligonucleotide. Following uracil-DNA glycosylase treatment, all cDNA underwent a first 18-cycle PCR with the universal primers M1SS and BC2_uni_R. The original pipeline was this. Normalization of each sample was performed by random selection of 1 million high-quality reads, each carrying a distinct molecular identifier. Reads sharing molecular identifiers were discarded rather than binned into consensus sequences. CDR3 identification, clonotype clustering and error correction used MiTCR with a Q25 quality threshold and the strictest error-elimination algorithm. A nonparametric unseen species model with Euler transformation was used to estimate a lower bound on total TCR beta diversity. TCRdb trimmed public reads at Q25 via fastp, called clones via MiXCR and kept in-frame beta chains. Here each entry gathers all rows of one CDR3 protein and keeps the most common genes and DNA. TCRdb, not the original authors, processed these V and J calls. The sample records roughly 650,000 distinct CDR3 sequences, about 32% of which are singletons. In total, the top ten clones hold just over 15% of the sample.

At the junction V is shortened by 1 base and J by 1 base, with 7 bases in between. The CDR3 holds 15 amino acids from the cysteine to the phenylalanine. Just CDR3 DNA is preserved here, 45 bases in frame from base 1. CDR1 and CDR2 are drawn from the germline V gene (reference sequence): LNHNV, YYDKDF. The donors were about 40 Caucasian individuals from Russia, aged roughly 6 to 90 years, who were systemically healthy. Each donor gave around 9.8 milliliters of peripheral blood, collected into EDTA-treated Vacutainer tubes. PBMCs were isolated by Ficoll-Paque density-gradient centrifugation, with at least 7 million obtained per sample. Trizol reagent was used to extract total RNA from the PBMCs, yielding at least 5.5 micrograms per sample. For every donor, an aliquot of PBMCs went through flow cytometry to measure the percentages of naive CD45RAhigh/CD27high T cells. This clonotype came up a few times. Its antigen target is currently unknown. No base-level quality is on record; no much larger clone is a single base apart.

The sample was blood. The receptor chain draws on TRBV15 and TRBJ2-2; confidence is insufficient to name the D gene. The origin of this receptor is a woman of 80 years or more in good health. Donor details come from another sample of the same person, matched by shared clones. The CDR3 here reads CATSRVRRNTGELFF. The DNA sequence is TGTGCCACCAGCAGAGTACGGCGGAACACCGGGGAGCTGTTTTTT. Outside the CDR3, residues come from the reference TRBV15 and TRBJ2-2 proteins, so the full variable domain is: DAMVIQNPRYQVTQFGKPVTLSCSQTLNHNVMYWYQQKSSQAPKLLFHYYDKDFNNEADTPDNFQSRRPNTSFCFLDIRSPGLGDTAMYLCATSRVRRNTGELFFGEGSRLTVL.